These 4 T cell receptor beta chains originate from one sample sequenced in a study of PD-1 blockade in classical Hodgkin lymphoma. Relapse after autologous stem cell transplantation occurred in every patient, and brentuximab vedotin exposure varied. The protocol was immunoSEQ multiplex PCR, while the TCRdb copy is restricted to in-frame clones and leaves out a portion. The repertoire holds approximately 160,000 clones, with under 85% as singletons. Sequenced here: peripheral blood mononuclear cells (PBMCs), sampled before the second cycle of nivolumab. The receptors were gathered from a human donor with classical Hodgkin lymphoma.

This sequence joins TRBV18 and TRBJ1-5; D ambiguous. Germline-derived CDR1 and CDR2 are KGHSH and LQKENI. Trimming stripped 3 bases from V and 0 bases from J, with 9 bases between. The CDR3 is 15 residues long. The DNA for the CDR3 is TGTGCCAGCTCACCGACCCGGGATAGCAATCAGCCCCAGCATTTT. Translating it yields CASSPTRDSNQPQHF.

The genes are TRBV9 and TRBJ2-7; D is undetermined. Germline CDR1 reads SGDLS; CDR2 reads YYNGEE. The CDR3 spans 13 residues. The V end was cut by 0 bases, the J end by 4 bases, with 8 bases between. CDR3 in DNA: TGTGCCAGCAGCGTAGGCGAAAAGTACGAGCAGTACTTC. Amino acid sequence: CASSVGEKYEQYF.

The rearrangement joins TRBV5-1 to TRBJ1-6, with 8 bases that match TRBD1. The CDR3 has 16 amino acids. V trimming: 1 base; J trimming: 6 bases; junction bases outside the gene matches: 6. From germline, CDR1 is SGHRS and CDR2 YFSETQ. In DNA form, the CDR3 reads TGCGCCAGCAGCTTGATCCAGGGGGCAGGTAATTCACCCCTCCACTTT. Its translation is CASSLIQGAGNSPLHF.

Concerning this clone: This is likely an artifact of a read error, given a far larger clone one base away. The CDR3 loop is CASSFSYEQYF. CDR3 in DNA: TGTGCCAGCAGCTTCTCCTACGAGCAGTACTTC. The chain is built from TRBV11-1 and TRBJ2-7; the D is unclear. The CDR3 contains 11 residues. CDR1 and CDR2 from the germline V gene are SGHAT and FQDESV (reference sequence). V lost 3 bases and J 0 bases, leaving 0 bases between the germline ends.